Shown below are 15 T cell receptor beta chains from a single sample sequenced in a study of tissue T cells after allogeneic stem cell transplantation. The repertoire was sequenced with immunoSEQ multiplex PCR; TCRdb's copy has only in-frame clones and lacks some. Among about 4,000 clones, about three quarters were seen once, and the ten largest hold roughly 10%. Enrolled prospectively were adult allogeneic hematopoietic cell transplant recipients whose graft-versus-host disease was steroid-refractory. Sample: esophageal tissue, taken at autopsy. The source of these receptors is a male patient at least 60 years old with steroid-refractory graft-versus-host disease after an allogeneic stem cell transplant. Some of these T cells may belong to the graft donor.

This rearrangement joins TRBV11-2 to TRBJ1-3, with D possibly being TRBD1 (6 bases). CDR1 is SGHAT and CDR2 is FQNNGV in the germline V gene. The length of the CDR3 is 15 residues. V gave up 0 bases and J gave up 3 bases, with 9 bases separating them. The CDR3 loop reads CASSLDAGVGNTIYF. In nucleotides, the CDR3 is TGTGCCAGCAGCTTAGATGCAGGGGTTGGAAACACCATATATTTT. Supplemented by reference TRBV11-2 and TRBJ1-3, the full variable domain reads EAGVAQSPRYKIIEKRQSVAFWCNPISGHATLYWYQQILGQGPKLLIQFQNNGVVDDSQLPKDRFSAERLKGVDSTLKIQPAKLEDSAVYLCASSLDAGVGNTIYFGEGSWLTVV.

V is TRBV28 and J is TRBJ2-7, with 9 bases aligning to TRBD1. The CDR3 contains 21 residues. Germline-derived CDR1 and CDR2 are MDHEN and SYDVKM. J lost 3 bases, V lost 2 bases, and 23 bases had no gene match. The CDR3 DNA reads as TGTGCCAGCAGTTTAGATCATCGGGACGGGACAGGGATTCAGGCACTCTACGAGCAGTACTTC. Translating it yields CASSLDHRDGTGIQALYEQYF.

V is TRBV27 and J is TRBJ2-5; 9 nucleotides match TRBD2. The germline V gene encodes CDR1 MNHEY and CDR2 SMNVEV (reference sequence). CDR3 length: 18 residues. Unmatched junction bases numbered 12, after V lost 1 base and J lost 3 bases. The CDR3 coding sequence is TGTGCCAGCAGTTTATGGGGTACGCTAGCGGGGTCCAAAGAGACCCAGTACTTC. Translated, it gives CASSLWGTLAGSKETQYF.

The chain uses TRBV28 and TRBJ2-3; 7 bases match TRBD1. This CDR3 comprises 15 residues. Germline V gene data show CDR1 as MDHEN and CDR2 as SYDVKM. Germline trimming cut 8 bases from V and 0 bases from J; bases unmatched to any gene: 8. The CDR3 DNA sequence: TGTGCCAGCGTAGGGATGGGACAGAGCACAGATACGCAGTATTTT. The encoded protein is CASVGMGQSTDTQYF.

The rearrangement uses TRBV29-1 and TRBJ1-2; D is unresolved. V was pared by 4 bases and J by 4 bases, with 13 bases between. This CDR3 contains 13 residues. Looked up from germline, CDR1 is SQVTM and CDR2 is ANQGSEA. The CDR3 protein is CSVADGPLYGYTF. CDR3 coding DNA: TGCAGCGTTGCAGACGGACCACTCTATGGCTACACCTTC.

This rearrangement joins TRBV27 to TRBJ1-4; TRBD1 might be the D (6 bases). This CDR3 is 14 amino acids long. Deletions cut 2 bases from V and 4 bases from J, with 8 bases between. Germline CDR1 and CDR2: MNHEY and SMNVEV (reference sequence). The CDR3 DNA reads as TGTGCCAGCAGTTTAAACAGGGATAATGAAAAACTGTTTTTT. Amino acid sequence: CASSLNRDNEKLFF.

The chain uses TRBV7-6 and TRBJ1-1; D is undetermined. Germline V gene data show CDR1 as SGHVS and CDR2 as FNYEAQ. Trimming shortened V by 1 base and J by 0 bases, and 15 bases separated the two germline ends. The CDR3 totals 17 residues. CDR3 bases: TGTGCCAGCAGCTTAGAAGGTCAAGGGAACATGAACACTGAAGCTTTCTTT. Translating it yields CASSLEGQGNMNTEAFF. Supplemented by reference TRBV7-6 and TRBJ1-1, the full variable domain reads GAGVSQSPRYKVTKRGQDVALRCDPISGHVSLYWYRQALGQGPEFLTYFNYEAQQDKSGLPNDRFSAERPEGSISTLTIQRTEQRDSAMYRCASSLEGQGNMNTEAFFGQGTRLTVV.

The genes are TRBV7-6 and TRBJ1-6; D unclear. There are 14 residues in the CDR3. Germline V gene data show CDR1 as SGHVS and CDR2 as FNYEAQ. Trimming took 5 bases from V and 6 from J, leaving 11 bases between them. CDR3 in DNA: TGTGCCAGCAGCCGCTCCCCGGCTAATTCACCCCTCCACTTT. Translated: CASSRSPANSPLHF.

The rearrangement links TRBV6-5 to TRBJ2-2; D may match TRBD1 or TRBD2 (5 bases each). Germline CDR1 and CDR2: MNHEY and SVGAGI. V was pared by 4 bases and J by 7 bases, with 13 bases between. The CDR3 contains 14 residues. CDR3 protein: CASSSSGSHGELFF. Written as DNA, the CDR3 is TGTGCCAGCAGTTCCTCAGGGAGTCACGGGGAGCTGTTTTTT.

This clone was seen only once. The rearrangement uses TRBV7-2 and TRBJ1-4; D ambiguous. The CDR3 length is 16 residues. Trimming took 5 bases from V and 9 from J, leaving 22 bases between them. Looked up from germline, CDR1 is SGHTA and CDR2 is FQGNSA. This CDR3 is CASSPAVGPAGKKLFF. CDR3 DNA sequence: TGTGCCAGCAGCCCTGCTGTTGGTCCCGCTGGCAAAAAACTGTTTTTT.

This clone was detected only a few times. The rearrangement joins TRBV5-5 to TRBJ2-6; D gene uncertain. Trimming pared 7 bases from V and 1 base from J, leaving 0 bases between. The CDR3 consists of 11 residues. Germline loops: CDR1 SGHKS, CDR2 YYEKEE (reference sequence). The CDR3, as DNA: TGTGCCAGCTCTGGGGCCAACGTCCTGACTTTC. Protein product: CASSGANVLTF.

The chain is built from TRBV7-2 and TRBJ2-3; D is uncertain. The CDR3 covers 12 residues. CDR1 SGHTA and CDR2 FQGNSA come from the germline V gene. Trimming pared 2 bases from V and 5 bases from J, leaving 5 bases between. CDR3 in amino acids: CASSLRLDTQYF. The CDR3 DNA reads TGTGCCAGCAGCTTACGGTTAGATACGCAGTATTTT.

As concerns this clone: At the DNA level, this CDR3 is encoded by other sequences in the same sample as well. V and J are TRBV27 and TRBJ2-6; D call uncertain. V lost 4 bases, J lost 0 bases, and 10 bases lay in between. The CDR3 sequence is 16 residues long. Germline CDR1 and CDR2: MNHEY and SMNVEV (reference sequence). CDR3 DNA sequence: TGTGCCAGCAGTTCCGGACGACTCTCTGGGGCCAACGTCCTGACTTTC. Protein product: CASSSGRLSGANVLTF.

This clone was counted once. The CDR3 protein is CSVELVWSRDTQYF. CDR3 bases: TGCAGCGTCGAACTAGTATGGTCTAGAGATACGCAGTATTTT. The chain links TRBV29-1 to TRBJ2-3, with D possibly TRBD2 on 5 matching bases. Trimming removed 6 bases at V and 5 bases at J, with 18 bases between. Germline lookup yields CDR1 SQVTM and CDR2 ANQGSEA. The CDR3 has 14 amino acids.

The rearrangement uses TRBV14 and TRBJ1-1; maybe TRBD1 (6 bases). Trimming removed 1 base from V and 1 base from J, with 13 bases in between. This CDR3 is built from 16 residues. Germline assignment: CDR1 SGHDN and CDR2 FVKESK. The CDR3 DNA is TGTGCCAGCAGCCAAGCAAGGGGGGGGTGGAACACTGAAGCTTTCTTT. Its protein product is CASSQARGGWNTEAFF.